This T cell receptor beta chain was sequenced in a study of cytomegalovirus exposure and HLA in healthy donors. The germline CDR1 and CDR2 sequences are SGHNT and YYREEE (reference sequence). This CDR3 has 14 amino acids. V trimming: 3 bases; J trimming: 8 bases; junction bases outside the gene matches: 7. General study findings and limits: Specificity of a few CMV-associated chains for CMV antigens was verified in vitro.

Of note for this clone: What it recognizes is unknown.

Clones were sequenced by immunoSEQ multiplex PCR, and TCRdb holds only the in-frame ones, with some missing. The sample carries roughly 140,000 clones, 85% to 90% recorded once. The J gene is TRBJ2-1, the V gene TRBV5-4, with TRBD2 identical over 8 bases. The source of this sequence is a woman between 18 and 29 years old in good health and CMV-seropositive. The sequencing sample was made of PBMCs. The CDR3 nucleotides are TGTGCCAGCAGCTCCGGGGGGGCTTACCATGAGCAGTTCTTC. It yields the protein CASSSGGAYHEQFF.